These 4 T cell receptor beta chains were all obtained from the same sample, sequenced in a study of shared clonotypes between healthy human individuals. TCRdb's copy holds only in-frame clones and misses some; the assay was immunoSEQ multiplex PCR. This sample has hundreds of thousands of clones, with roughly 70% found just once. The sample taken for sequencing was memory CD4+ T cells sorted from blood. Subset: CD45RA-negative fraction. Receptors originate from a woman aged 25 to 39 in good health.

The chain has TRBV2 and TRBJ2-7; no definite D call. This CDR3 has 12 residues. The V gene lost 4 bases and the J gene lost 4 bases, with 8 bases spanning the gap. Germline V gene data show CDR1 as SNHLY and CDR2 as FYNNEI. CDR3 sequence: CASSVLGYEQYF. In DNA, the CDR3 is TGTGCCAGCAGTGTCTTGGGATACGAGCAGTACTTC.

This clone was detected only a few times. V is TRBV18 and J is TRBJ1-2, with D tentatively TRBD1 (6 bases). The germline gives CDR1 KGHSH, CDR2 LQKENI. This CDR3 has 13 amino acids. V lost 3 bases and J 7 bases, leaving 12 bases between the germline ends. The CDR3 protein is CASSPNRDAGYTF. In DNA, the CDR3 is TGTGCCAGCTCACCGAACAGGGATGCTGGCTACACCTTC.

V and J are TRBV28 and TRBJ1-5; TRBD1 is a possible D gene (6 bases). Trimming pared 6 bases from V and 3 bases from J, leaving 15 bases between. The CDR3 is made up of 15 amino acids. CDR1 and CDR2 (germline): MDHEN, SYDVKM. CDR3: CASRGGGYLNQPQHF. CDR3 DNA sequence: TGTGCCAGCAGGGGCGGGGGCTACCTCAATCAGCCCCAGCATTTT.

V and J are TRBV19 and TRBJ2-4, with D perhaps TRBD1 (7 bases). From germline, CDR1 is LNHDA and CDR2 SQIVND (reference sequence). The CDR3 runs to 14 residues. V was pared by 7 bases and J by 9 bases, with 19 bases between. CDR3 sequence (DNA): TGTGCCAGTACTTTCGGGACTCCAGGGGGCATTCAGTACTTC. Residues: CASTFGTPGGIQYF.